This TCR beta chain was recovered during a study of blood T cell repertoires in COVID-19. Study as a whole: The United States, Italy and Spain provided the acute and convalescent COVID-19 samples. Sample material is recorded as cDNA or gDNA derived from T cells, B-cell-depleted T cells, or PBMCs.

TCRdb's copy holds only in-frame clones and misses some; the assay was immunoSEQ multiplex PCR. Among approximately 280,000 clones listed, around 92% were seen once. This clone was observed a handful of times. This CDR3 has 19 amino acids. The sequence derives from a woman aged 55-75 years who had recovered from COVID-19. The sample consisted of PBMCs or T cells enriched from blood (not recorded which). The gene calls are TRBV21-1 and TRBJ1-5; TRBD1 is the table's D call and was not checked against the DNA. TRBV21-1 is recorded as a pseudogene. CDR3 protein: CASSKGWDRAPYSNQPQHF. In DNA, the CDR3 is TGTGCCAGCAGCAAAGGTTGGGACAGGGCCCCATATAGCAATCAGCCCCAGCATTTT.